The 14 T cell receptor beta chains given below trace back to one sample, sequenced in a study of shared clonotypes between healthy human individuals. Assay: immunoSEQ multiplex PCR; the TCRdb copy retains only in-frame clones and omits some. Of 2 million to 3 million clones listed, approximately 94% are singletons. Sequenced input: naive CD4+ T cells from PBMCs. Subset specified: CD45RA+ positively selected. The receptors come from a man between 18 and 29 years old in good health. Some clones in this sample may be carry-over from other donors' samples.

This clone came up a few times. The rearrangement links TRBV6-6 to TRBJ2-3, with D unresolved. With 2 bases removed from V and 4 bases from J, the gap between germline ends came to 4 bases. CDR1 MNHNY and CDR2 SVGAGI come from the germline V gene (reference sequence). The CDR3 length is 12 residues. In nucleotides, the CDR3 is TGTGCCAGCAGTTACGAGGCAGATACGCAGTATTTT. This gives the protein CASSYEADTQYF.

The chain employs TRBV9 and TRBJ2-2, with 8 bases identical to TRBD1. Germline loops: CDR1 SGDLS, CDR2 YYNGEE. The junction had 3 bases not matched to a gene; V was cut back by 5 bases and J by 0 bases. The CDR3 contains 15 residues. The CDR3: CASREQGANTGELFF. The DNA for the CDR3 is TGTGCCAGCAGGGAACAGGGGGCGAACACCGGGGAGCTGTTTTTT.

In nucleotides, the CDR3 is TGTGCCAGCAGCTTAGAGTCAGGTCGAGGCCATCAGCCCCAGCATTTT. This codes for CASSLESGRGHQPQHF. The rearrangement joins TRBV7-2 to TRBJ1-5; D remains unclear. The V gene lost 1 base and the J gene lost 5 bases, with 15 bases spanning the gap. Germline V gene lookup returns CDR1 SGHTA and CDR2 FQGNSA. The CDR3 loop spans 16 amino acids.

V is TRBV14 and J is TRBJ2-1, with D perhaps TRBD2 (5 bases). The V end was cut by 5 bases, the J end by 4 bases, with 12 bases between. This CDR3 has 14 amino acids. The germline gives CDR1 SGHDN, CDR2 FVKESK. CDR3 residues: CASSSVAGYNEQFF. CDR3 sequence (DNA): TGTGCCAGCAGCTCGGTCGCGGGTTACAATGAGCAGTTCTTC.

With respect to this clone: A read error may produce the germline difference seen at one junction end. The rearrangement joins TRBV7-7 to TRBJ2-7, with 8 positions matching TRBD1. The CDR3 runs to 11 residues. CDR1 is SSHAT and CDR2 is FNYEAQ in the germline V gene (reference sequence). The CDR3 sequence is CAGRGRNEQYF. The CDR3 bases are TGTGCCGGCAGGGGGCGTAACGAGCAGTACTTC. Complete variable domain (other parts from reference TRBV7-7 and TRBJ2-7): GAGVSQSPRYKVTKRGQDVTLRCDPISSHATLYWYQQALGQGPEFLTYFNYEAQPDKSGLPSDRFSAERPEGSISTLTIQRTEQRDSAMYRCAGRGRNEQYFGPGTRLTVT.

DNA of the CDR3: TGCGCCAGCAGCGTAAACCCTTCGGACAGGCAGTACTTC. It encodes CASSVNPSDRQYF. The rearrangement links TRBV5-1 to TRBJ2-4; 7 nucleotides agree with TRBD1. CDR3 length equals 13 residues. Trimming at V came to 4 bases and at J to 13 bases, leaving 11 bases not matched to a gene. Germline V gene sequence: CDR1 SGHRS, CDR2 YFSETQ. Complete variable domain (other parts from reference TRBV5-1 and TRBJ2-4): KAGVTQTPRYLIKTRGQQVTLSCSPISGHRSVSWYQQTPGQGLQFLFEYFSETQRNKGNFPGRFSGRQFSNSRSEMNVSTLELGDSALYLCASSVNPSDRQYFGAGTRLSVL.

As concerns this clone: At the DNA level, this CDR3 is encoded by other sequences in the same sample as well. CDR3 region: CASSPGGNTIYF. The CDR3 bases are TGTGCCAGCAGCCCAGGGGGAAACACCATATATTTT. The rearrangement joins TRBV9 to TRBJ1-3, with a possible D match to TRBD1 (5 bases). Germline values: CDR1 SGDLS, CDR2 YYNGEE. The CDR3 length is 12 residues. V gave up 4 bases and J gave up 4 bases, with 6 bases separating them.

The chain is built from TRBV7-9 and TRBJ2-2, with D tentatively TRBD1 (6 bases). V dropped 3 bases and J dropped 4 bases, with 9 bases sitting between them. The CDR3 length is 14 residues. CDR1 is SEHNR and CDR2 is FQNEAQ in the germline V gene (reference sequence). The CDR3 spells CASSFDRSTGELFF. CDR3 DNA sequence: TGTGCCAGCAGCTTTGACAGGTCCACCGGGGAGCTGTTTTTT.

The chain employs TRBV9 and TRBJ2-2; no firm D call. The CDR3 is 17 residues long. Trimming removed 1 base from V and 4 bases from J, with 17 bases in between. Per germline, CDR1 SGDLS and CDR2 YYNGEE. The CDR3 DNA follows: TGTGCCAGCAGCGTATTAAGGTCGAGTGCGAGCACCGGGGAGCTGTTTTTT. This translates into CASSVLRSSASTGELFF.

The chain combines TRBV5-5 with TRBJ2-7; tentative D call: TRBD1 (6 bases). Between the trimmed V and J ends, which lost 1 base and 7 bases, there was a span of 12 bases. The length of the CDR3 is 13 residues. Germline V lookup: CDR1 SGHKS, CDR2 YYEKEE (reference sequence). The CDR3 sequence: CASSLSSQGEQYF. For the CDR3, the DNA is TGTGCCAGCAGCTTGTCCAGCCAGGGGGAGCAGTACTTC.

For this clone: The sample holds other DNA sequences that translate to the same CDR3. CDR3 nucleotide sequence: TGTGCCAGCAGCCTAGGCCATGAGCAGTTCTTC. Translated, it gives CASSLGHEQFF. The chain employs TRBV27 and TRBJ2-1; no clear D gene. Germline lookup yields CDR1 MNHEY and CDR2 SMNVEV (reference sequence). Trimming took off 6 bases at V and 8 bases at J, with 8 bases between the two ends. The CDR3 runs to 11 residues.

This sequence joins TRBV11-2 and TRBJ1-3; 12 positions agree with TRBD1. This CDR3 has 16 residues. V shed 1 base and J 5 bases; nucleotides not matched to a gene: 3. Germline-derived CDR1 and CDR2 are SGHAT and FQNNGV. CDR3 protein: CASSLGDRGLRNTIYF. As DNA, the CDR3 is TGTGCCAGCAGCTTAGGGGACAGGGGGCTTCGAAACACCATATATTTT.

This clone was counted a single time. The chain links TRBV5-8 to TRBJ1-2; D is perhaps TRBD1 (5 bases). The CDR3 covers 14 residues. Germline loops: CDR1 SGHTS, CDR2 YDEGEE. Trimming removed 0 bases from V and 5 bases from J, with 11 bases in between. The CDR3 sequence: CASSLVGANYGYTF. The CDR3 DNA reads as TGTGCCAGCAGCTTGGTCGGGGCCAATTATGGCTACACCTTC.

The chain has TRBV5-6 and TRBJ2-7; TRBD2 might be the D (5 bases). Trimming pared 4 bases from V and 0 bases from J, leaving 11 bases between. This CDR3 comprises 14 residues. Germline CDR1 reads SGHDT; CDR2 reads YYEEEE. The CDR3 nucleotides read TGTGCCAGCAGCCGCCGAGGGAGCTCCTACGAGCAGTACTTC. As protein: CASSRRGSSYEQYF. Complete variable domain (other parts from reference TRBV5-6 and TRBJ2-7): DAGVTQSPTHLIKTRGQQVTLRCSPKSGHDTVSWYQQALGQGPQFIFQYYEEEERQRGNFPDRFSGHQFPNYSSELNVNALLLGDSALYLCASSRRGSSYEQYFGPGTRLTVT.